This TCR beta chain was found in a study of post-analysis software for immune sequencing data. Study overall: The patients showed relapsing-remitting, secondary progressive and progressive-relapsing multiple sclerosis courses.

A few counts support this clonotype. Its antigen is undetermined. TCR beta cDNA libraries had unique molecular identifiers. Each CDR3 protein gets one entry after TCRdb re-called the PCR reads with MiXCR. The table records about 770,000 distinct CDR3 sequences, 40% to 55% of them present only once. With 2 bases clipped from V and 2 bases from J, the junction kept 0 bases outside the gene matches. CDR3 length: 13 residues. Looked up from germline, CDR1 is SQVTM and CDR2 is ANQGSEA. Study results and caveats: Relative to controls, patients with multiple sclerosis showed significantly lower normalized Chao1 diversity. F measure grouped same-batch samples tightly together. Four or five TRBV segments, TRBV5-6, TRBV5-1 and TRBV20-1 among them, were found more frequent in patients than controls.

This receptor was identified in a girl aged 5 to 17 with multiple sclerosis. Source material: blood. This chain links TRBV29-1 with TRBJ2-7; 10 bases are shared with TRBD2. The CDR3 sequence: CSVETSGAYEQYF. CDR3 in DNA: TGCAGCGTTGAAACTAGCGGGGCCTACGAGCAGTACTTC.